The rows below give T cell receptor beta chains drawn from one sample of a study of blood T cells in healthy people across ages. TCRdb fed the 5' RACE reads into MiXCR, producing one record per CDR3 protein. The sample has 700,000 to 900,000 distinct CDR3 sequences, about 53% seen once; the top ten hold roughly 37%. Sequenced: blood. The receptors come from an elderly man in good health. Both conserved end residues are part of each CDR3. D genes are given only for firm matches. Clone size is shown for a subset of rows, as once, few, many or a class of expanded clone.

13 | TRBJ2-1 | - | - | TRBV9 | CASSGTGYNKQFF | TGTGCCAGCAGCGGCACAGGTTACAATAAGCAGTTCTTC
13 | TRBJ2-5 | TRBD2 | - | TRBV25-1 | CASSGSGGTAQYF | TGTGCCAGCAGTGGGAGCGGGGGCACGGCCCAGTACTTC
13 | TRBJ2-4 | - | - | TRBV5-1 | CASSSPTKNIQYF | TGCGCCAGCAGCTCCCCTACCAAAAACATTCAGTACTTC
15 | TRBJ1-2 | TRBD1 | - | TRBV7-2 | CASSPRTGLFYGYTF | TGTGCCAGCAGCCCAAGGACAGGGCTCTTCTATGGCTACACCTTC
13 | TRBJ2-2 | TRBD2 | once | TRBV30 | CAWTPSGSGELFF | TGTGCCTGGACCCCCAGCGGGAGCGGGGAGCTGTTTTTT
16 | TRBJ2-3 | TRBD1 | - | TRBV12-3/TRBV12-4 | CASSSMTGAAADTQYF | TGTGCCAGCAGTTCCATGACAGGGGCGGCCGCAGATACGCAGTATTTT
11 | TRBJ2-1 | - | - | TRBV12-3/TRBV12-4 | CASSFTGDRFF | TGTGCCAGCAGTTTCACCGGAGACCGGTTCTTC
14 | TRBJ2-7 | - | - | TRBV7-9 | CASSLYTGLYEQYF | TGTGCCAGCAGCTTATACACAGGGCTCTACGAGCAGTACTTC
19 | TRBJ2-1 | TRBD2 | once | TRBV10-3 | CAATGTSRRAIDSYNEQFF | TGTGCCGCAACCGGGACTAGCAGGAGGGCCATAGACTCCTACAATGAGCAGTTCTTC
14 | TRBJ2-1 | - | - | TRBV9 | CASTPAALYNEQFF | TGTGCCAGCACCCCTGCGGCGCTCTACAATGAGCAGTTCTTC
17 | TRBJ1-2 | - | - | TRBV6-2/TRBV6-3 | CASSYSLGGAMMDGYTF | TGTGCCAGCAGTTACTCCCTTGGGGGAGCCATGATGGATGGCTACACCTTC
16 | TRBJ2-7 | TRBD1 | once | TRBV28 | CASSLQTGGASYEQYF | TGTGCCAGCAGTTTGCAAACAGGGGGCGCCTCCTACGAGCAGTACTTC
17 | TRBJ2-1 | - | - | TRBV12-5 | CASGLVREGGSYNEQFF | TGTGCTAGTGGTTTAGTCAGGGAGGGGGGTTCCTACAATGAGCAGTTCTTC
18 | TRBJ2-5 | TRBD2 | - | TRBV5-1 | CASSAAAGGPSVFETQYF | TGCGCCAGCAGCGCAGCAGCGGGAGGGCCTTCGGTTTTTGAGACCCAGTACTTC
16 | TRBJ2-5 | TRBD2 | - | TRBV9 | CASSPQPGLARETQYF | TGTGCCAGCAGCCCTCAACCGGGACTAGCGAGGGAGACCCAGTACTTC
15 | TRBJ1-5 | - | - | TRBV5-1 | CASSLAGGGRSPQHF | TGCGCCAGCAGCTTGGCGGGGGGTGGTAGATCGCCCCAGCATTTT
13 | TRBJ2-5 | - | - | TRBV29-1 | CSVGGSYQETQYF | TGCAGCGTTGGTGGGTCCTACCAAGAGACCCAGTACTTC
16 | TRBJ2-4 | - | many | TRBV5-1 | CASSLEPGRAKNIQYF | TGCGCCAGCAGCTTGGAGCCAGGGCGGGCCAAAAACATTCAGTACTTC
15 | TRBJ2-7 | - | few | TRBV2 | CASSEPLGRRYEQYF | TGTGCCAGCAGTGAACCACTAGGGAGGAGGTACGAGCAGTACTTC
14 | TRBJ2-5 | - | few | TRBV29-1 | CSVGSNGYSGTQYF | TGCAGCGTGGGGTCTAATGGTTATTCGGGGACCCAGTACTTC
15 | TRBJ2-1 | - | - | TRBV20-1 | CSASSTGTCIKEQFF | TGCAGTGCTAGTTCTACCGGGACTTGCATTAAGGAGCAGTTCTTC
16 | TRBJ1-6 | TRBD1 | few | TRBV7-2 | CASSPQTGVQNSPLHF | TGTGCCAGCAGCCCCCAGACAGGGGTGCAAAATTCACCCCTCCACTTT
12 | TRBJ1-1 | - | - | TRBV27 | CASRQQGSEAFF | TGTGCCAGCAGACAACAGGGCTCTGAAGCTTTCTTT
20 | TRBJ2-1 | TRBD2 | - | TRBV24-1 | CATSDPSGTSGRNSYNEQFF | TGTGCCACCAGTGATCCATCCGGGACTAGTGGCCGCAATTCCTACAATGAGCAGTTCTTC
15 | TRBJ1-2 | - | - | TRBV20-1 | CSARARDTSRRGYTF | TGCAGTGCTAGAGCCCGGGACACCTCACGGCGGGGCTACACCTTC
16 | TRBJ1-4 | - | - | TRBV7-6 | CASSWGGPPPNEKLFF | TGTGCCAGCAGCTGGGGGGGGCCCCCGCCTAATGAAAAACTGTTTTTT
20 | TRBJ2-3 | - | - | TRBV7-2 | CASSLVVSPGGPRGTDTQYF | TGTGCCAGCAGCTTAGTTGTATCACCAGGAGGGCCTCGAGGCACAGATACGCAGTATTTT
16 | TRBJ2-1 | TRBD2 | - | TRBV12-3/TRBV12-4 | CAGSPRGGSSYNEQFF | TGTGCCGGCAGCCCTCGGGGGGGCAGCTCCTACAATGAGCAGTTCTTC
13 | TRBJ2-3 | TRBD1 | - | TRBV20-1 | CSARTGLADTQYF | TGCAGTGCTCGGACAGGGCTCGCAGATACGCAGTATTTT
16 | TRBJ1-2 | TRBD1 | - | TRBV12-3/TRBV12-4 | CASSLAPGQGAGGYTF | TGTGCCAGCAGTTTAGCACCGGGACAGGGGGCAGGTGGCTACACCTTC
15 | TRBJ1-4 | - | - | TRBV12-3/TRBV12-4 | CASSLFGTGNEKLFF | TGTGCCAGCAGTTTATTCGGAACCGGGAATGAAAAACTGTTTTTT
15 | TRBJ1-1 | - | - | TRBV6-6 | CASNNGRGPDTEAFF | TGTGCCAGCAACAATGGTCGGGGGCCGGACACTGAAGCTTTCTTT
14 | TRBJ2-3 | - | few | TRBV20-1 | CSAQEGRGTDTQYF | TGCAGTGCTCAGGAGGGCCGCGGTACAGATACGCAGTATTTT
15 | TRBJ1-2 | TRBD1 | - | TRBV18 | CASSPGTGDNYGYTF | TGTGCCAGCTCACCTGGGACAGGCGATAACTATGGCTACACCTTC
14 | TRBJ2-1 | TRBD1 | - | TRBV28 | CASSTQGAYNEQFF | TGTGCCAGCAGCACCCAGGGGGCATACAATGAGCAGTTCTTC
14 | TRBJ1-1 | - | - | TRBV2 | CASSVERGIGEAFF | TGTGCCAGCAGTGTTGAAAGGGGAATAGGTGAAGCTTTCTTT
13 | TRBJ2-7 | - | - | TRBV6-2/TRBV6-3 | CASSLTSRYEQYF | TGTGCCAGCAGTCTGACTAGTAGGTACGAGCAGTACTTC
15 | TRBJ2-4 | - | - | TRBV21-1 | CASSGHFVAKNIQYF | TGTGCCAGCAGCGGTCACTTTGTAGCCAAAAACATTCAGTACTTC
14 | TRBJ2-7 | - | few | TRBV20-1 | CSARVGELGYEQYF | TGCAGTGCTAGAGTTGGAGAACTTGGCTACGAGCAGTACTTC
15 | TRBJ2-2 | - | - | TRBV11-2 | CASSLNSANTGELFF | TGTGCCAGCAGCTTAAACAGCGCGAACACCGGGGAGCTGTTTTTT
15 | TRBJ1-2 | - | - | TRBV7-2 | CASSRRDTQPGGYTF | TGTGCCAGCAGCCGAAGGGACACCCAACCAGGTGGCTACACCTTC
14 | TRBJ2-4 | - | - | TRBV29-1 | CSVKRSGDKNVQYF | TGCAGCGTAAAACGCTCCGGGGATAAAAACGTTCAGTACTTC
17 | TRBJ2-3 | TRBD2 | many | TRBV4-1 | CASSHALLSGKHRYAYF | TGCGCCAGCAGCCATGCTCTCCTTAGCGGGAAGCACAGATACGCGTATTTT
13 | TRBJ2-1 | - | - | TRBV7-9 | CASSVEMATEQFF | TGTGCCAGCAGCGTAGAAATGGCAACTGAGCAGTTCTTC
16 | TRBJ1-2 | - | few | TRBV29-1 | CSVAPRFRGANYGYTF | TGCAGCGTTGCCCCCCGATTTCGGGGGGCTAACTATGGCTACACCTTC
11 | TRBJ1-2 | TRBD1 | - | TRBV6-4 | CASRDRWGYTF | TGTGCCAGCAGGGACAGGTGGGGCTACACCTTC